A selection of T cell receptor beta chains follows, all from one sample in a study of cytomegalovirus exposure and HLA in healthy donors. Generated by immunoSEQ multiplex PCR, the TCRdb table keeps only in-frame clones and is missing some. This table has about 38,000 clones, approximately 92% appearing once. Material: PBMCs. The receptor source for this set is a man aged 18 to 30 in good health and CMV-seronegative. Each CDR3 is given with its conserved first and last residue. Fields, in order: CDR3 protein, J gene, V gene.

CAAGAQVDTEAFF TRBJ1-1 TRBV4-2
CASTSGRTGPYEQYF TRBJ2-7 TRBV21-1
CASSLVGQLSEQYF TRBJ2-7 TRBV11-2
CASSTGVTEAFF TRBJ1-1 TRBV19
CASSRGQLDNSPLHF TRBJ1-6 TRBV18
CASGPGGNQPQHF TRBJ1-5 TRBV6-5
CASSPPKGSLYGYTF TRBJ1-2 TRBV18
CASSAGDSRNEQFF TRBJ2-1 TRBV5-1
CASSEMPEGQPYF TRBJ1-3 TRBV6-1
CASIRDPNQPQHF TRBJ1-5 TRBV28
CASSLGSGGTDTQYF TRBJ2-3 TRBV5-6
CAWSVPGGETQYF TRBJ2-5 TRBV30
CASSLLFGQENTGELFF TRBJ2-2 TRBV18
CASRAGTGLFYEQYF TRBJ2-7 TRBV6-1
CASSWGGTTQSSYNEQFF TRBJ2-1 TRBV5-1
CASSRARTVVGYTF TRBJ1-2 TRBV6-5
CASSPRGGVPSYEQYF TRBJ2-7 TRBV9
CASSQLNQPQHF TRBJ1-5 TRBV18
CANFRGSYNSPLHF TRBJ1-6 TRBV6-4
CSVVFQGGAQHF TRBJ1-5 TRBV29-1
CATSRVRAGELFF TRBJ2-2 TRBV15
CAWNQGNYGYTF TRBJ1-2 TRBV30
CASSARQGNYNEQFF TRBJ2-1 TRBV5-1
CASRMQASNTEAFF TRBJ1-1 TRBV5-1
CASSQAGTLTSPLHF TRBJ1-6 TRBV4-2
CASSPGTGHGRYF TRBJ2-7 TRBV5-6
CASNDAGDYNSPLHF TRBJ1-6 TRBV28
CASSFYRGPGRGAVF TRBJ2-2 TRBV6-5
CASSFRSGNTIYF TRBJ1-3 TRBV28
CASSLVAGAGYNEQFF TRBJ2-1 TRBV5-6
CASMLAGGSYNEQFF TRBJ2-1 TRBV6-5
CASSDDGYMNTEAFF TRBJ1-1 TRBV10-2
CASQLREVTEAFF TRBJ1-1 TRBV7-9
CASSEAGRGQPGNTIYF TRBJ1-3 TRBV2
CASSLLPGGTGNTIYF TRBJ1-3 TRBV11-2